This TCR beta chain was obtained from a study of blood T cell repertoires in COVID-19. Study background: The study drew acute and convalescent COVID-19 samples from the United States, Italy and Spain. T cells, B-cell-depleted T cells, or PBMCs provided the cDNA or gDNA that served as material.

In the source study's methods: Using reference gene primer amplification, nucleated cell counts were estimated. Here immunoSEQ multiplex PCR was the method, and the copy in TCRdb shows in-frame clones only, minus some. V and J calls and clone size are copied from that table; D and trimming were computed from the DNA. The sample holds 160,000 or so clones, about nine tenths seen once. V dropped 8 bases and J dropped 6; count of bases not matched to a gene: 11. Germline values: CDR1 SNHLY, CDR2 FYNNEI. The length of the CDR3 is 14 residues. This clonotype originated in a woman aged 55-75 years who had recovered from COVID-19. The chain uses TRBV2 and TRBJ2-3; 7 bases are shared with TRBD2. The sequencing sample was made of peripheral blood. In DNA form, the CDR3 reads TGTGCCAGCTCCTTACTGCGGGGAGGGGATACGCAGTATTTT. Its translation is CASSLLRGGDTQYF.